One and the same sample provided the 31 T cell receptor beta chains below, sequenced in a study of blood T cells in healthy people across ages. For the second PCR, which ran for about 7 to 11 cycles, a sample-barcoded 5' primer and a J-beta primer mix were used. MiXCR, run by TCRdb on the 5' RACE reads, gives a single entry per CDR3 protein. This sample has approximately 810,000 distinct CDR3 sequences, with around 36% found just once. Material for sequencing was blood. Every receptor here comes from a man in his late teens or twenties in good health.

This clonotype occurred many times. The chain has TRBV7-8 and TRBJ2-5; D gene unclear. This CDR3 spans 16 amino acids. Germline V CDR1 and CDR2: SGHVS, FQNEAQ. Trimming pared 1 base from V and 2 bases from J, leaving 14 bases between. CDR3: CASSLVVRISQETQYF. The CDR3 nucleotides are TGTGCCAGCAGCTTAGTGGTTAGAATTAGTCAAGAGACCCAGTACTTC. The full variable domain, its missing parts supplied by reference TRBV7-8 and TRBJ2-5, is GAGVSQSPRYKVAKRGQDVALRCDPISGHVSLFWYQQALGQGPEFLTYFQNEAQLDKSGLPSDRFFAERPEGSVSTLKIQRTQQEDSAVYLCASSLVVRISQETQYFGPGTRLLVL.

A remark on this clonotype: A much larger clone differs by one base, so this may be a read error. The chain is built from TRBV20-1 and TRBJ2-1, with 10 positions matching TRBD2. The J segment lost 7 bases and the V segment lost 5 bases, leaving 8 bases of the junction unmatched. This CDR3 region has 14 residues. Germline V gene lookup returns CDR1 DFQATT and CDR2 SNEGSKA (reference sequence). The CDR3 region has the DNA TGCAGTGCTGGAAGTCCTAGCGGGGGAAATGAGCAGTTCTTC. Residues: CSAGSPSGGNEQFF.

The sample holds many counts of this clonotype. The chain carries TRBV27 and TRBJ2-1, with D perhaps matching TRBD1 or TRBD2 (5 bases each). CDR1 and CDR2 from the germline V gene are MNHEY and SMNVEV (reference sequence). This CDR3 region has 11 residues. Deletions cut 4 bases from V and 7 bases from J, with 5 bases between. CDR3 DNA: TGTGCCAGCAGTTGGGGGAATGAGCAGTTCTTC. This codes for CASSWGNEQFF.

In this sample, this clonotype turned up a few times. V is TRBV4-1 and J is TRBJ1-5, with 10 nucleotides matching TRBD1. The CDR3 sequence is 19 residues long. The V gene's germline CDR1 is MGHRA and CDR2 YSYEKL. V lost 0 bases to trimming and J lost 6 bases; unmatched junction nucleotides: 14. The CDR3 loop reads CASSQEDSGQGMGGQPQHF. DNA of the CDR3: TGCGCCAGCAGCCAAGAAGACTCGGGACAGGGGATGGGGGGTCAGCCCCAGCATTTT.

As for this clonotype: A much larger clone lies a single base off, so this may be a read error. The V call is TRBV5-1, the J call TRBJ2-5; TRBD1 agrees at 9 bases. J lost 11 bases, V lost 0 bases, and 11 bases had no gene match. The germline CDR1 and CDR2 sequences are SGHRS and YFSETQ. The CDR3 length is 15 residues. The CDR3 nucleotides read TGCGCCAGCAGCTTGGAGGGACAGGGCTACAATGAGCAGTACTTC. It specifies CASSLEGQGYNEQYF.

The chain carries TRBV2 and TRBJ2-7; TRBD1 matches 11 bases. Unmatched junction bases numbered 5, after V lost 7 bases and J lost 0 bases. The CDR3 is made up of 15 amino acids. Germline lookup yields CDR1 SNHLY and CDR2 FYNNEI. The CDR3 DNA is TGTGCCAGCACTGAGGACAGGGGGCTCTCCTACGAGCAGTACTTC. Its protein product is CASTEDRGLSYEQYF.

The sample holds many counts of this clonotype. This chain connects TRBV20-1 to TRBJ2-1; 9 positions match TRBD2. The germline V gene encodes CDR1 DFQATT and CDR2 SNEGSKA (reference sequence). V lost 2 bases to trimming and J lost 2 bases; unmatched junction nucleotides: 7. The CDR3 has 16 residues. The CDR3 spells CSARYLAGEAYNEQFF. The CDR3 DNA follows: TGCAGTGCTAGATACTTAGCGGGGGAAGCCTACAATGAGCAGTTCTTC.

The chain combines TRBV4-2 with TRBJ2-2, with D perhaps being TRBD1 or TRBD2 (7 bases each). The length of the CDR3 is 16 residues. The V end was cut by 4 bases, the J end by 4 bases, with 16 bases between. CDR1 LGHNA and CDR2 YNFKEQ come from the germline V gene. In DNA form, the CDR3 reads TGTGCCAGCAGCCCAGGGGGAGGGGCGTTCACCGGGGAGCTGTTTTTT. It is translated as CASSPGGGAFTGELFF.

This chain connects TRBV20-1 to TRBJ1-2; D remains ambiguous. Trimming stripped 6 bases from V and 8 bases from J, with 19 bases between. The germline CDR1 and CDR2 sequences are DFQATT and SNEGSKA (reference sequence). This CDR3 has 13 residues. The CDR3 loop reads CSAPRPGIDGYTF. The CDR3, as DNA: TGCAGTGCCCCCCGACCGGGGATCGACGGCTACACCTTC.

In its sample, this clonotype was seen a few times. V usage is TRBV12-3 or TRBV12-4 and J usage is TRBJ1-1, with 7 bases matching TRBD1. The junction had 8 bases not matched to a gene; V was cut back by 1 base and J by 0 bases. The CDR3 covers 17 residues. The CDR3 reads CASSLGSTGALNTEAFF. The CDR3 DNA sequence: TGTGCCAGCAGTTTAGGTAGTACAGGGGCCCTGAACACTGAAGCTTTCTTT.

The rearrangement links TRBV28 to TRBJ2-2; 13 positions match TRBD2. The CDR3 runs to 15 residues. V lost 3 bases and J lost 11; bases outside the gene matches: 6. Germline CDR1 reads MDHEN; CDR2 reads SYDVKM. CDR3 bases: TGTGCCAGCAGTTTCCTCAGGACTAGCGGGGGAGAGCTGTTTTTT. It codes for CASSFLRTSGGELFF.

V usage is TRBV5-1 and J usage is TRBJ2-1, with D possibly being TRBD2 (6 bases). The CDR3 covers 15 residues. CDR1 and CDR2 (germline): SGHRS, YFSETQ. Trimming cost V 3 bases and J 2 bases, with 12 bases left between them. The CDR3 coding sequence is TGCGCCAGCAGCTGGGACTCGGGGGCCTACAATGAGCAGTTCTTC. Protein sequence: CASSWDSGAYNEQFF.

V and J are TRBV7-3 and TRBJ2-1, with a possible D match to TRBD2 (5 bases). This CDR3 spans 17 amino acids. From germline, CDR1 is SGHTA and CDR2 FQGTGA. V was pared by 0 bases and J by 6 bases, with 18 bases between. In DNA form, the CDR3 reads TGTGCCAGCAGCTTAACCGCCCTTGCGGGCGACTCCAATGAGCAGTTCTTC. This encodes CASSLTALAGDSNEQFF.

This clonotype was detected only a few times. V and J are TRBV7-2 and TRBJ2-3, with 12 bases matching TRBD2. The CDR3 covers 16 residues. Germline CDR1 reads SGHTA; CDR2 reads FQGNSA. Trimming cost V 5 bases and J 2 bases; bases outside gene matches: 5. The CDR3, as DNA: TGTGCCAGCAGCCCAGGACTAGCGGGGAACACAGATACGCAGTATTTT. It encodes CASSPGLAGNTDTQYF.

This clonotype was counted many times. The rearrangement links TRBV4-2 to TRBJ2-1; D is tentatively TRBD1 or TRBD2 (5 bases each). This CDR3 contains 16 residues. Looked up from germline, CDR1 is LGHNA and CDR2 is YNFKEQ. The V end was cut by 6 bases, the J end by 5 bases, with 20 bases between. DNA for the CDR3: TGTGCCAGCAGTTTCAGGGCCCAACTAGACGACAATGAGCAGTTCTTC. It yields the protein CASSFRAQLDDNEQFF.

This clonotype has ten or more counts. This chain links TRBV15 with TRBJ2-1, with D unclear. Per germline, CDR1 LNHNV and CDR2 YYDKDF (reference sequence). CDR3 length equals 16 residues. Trimming cost V 4 bases and J 7 bases, with 20 bases left between them. This CDR3 reads CATSIPAGPPRNEQFF. DNA for the CDR3: TGTGCCACCAGCATACCTGCAGGACCCCCGCGGAATGAGCAGTTCTTC.

This clonotype was found a few times. This chain connects TRBV25-1 to TRBJ1-2; D is unresolved. V lost 7 bases and J 6 bases, leaving 9 bases between the germline ends. This CDR3 region has 11 residues. Germline V gene lookup returns CDR1 MGHDK and CDR2 SYGVNS. The CDR3 protein is CASTDGNGYTF. CDR3 DNA: TGTGCCAGCACGGACGGGAATGGCTACACCTTC.

This clonotype was picked up one time. The rearrangement uses TRBV20-1 and TRBJ2-7; D gene uncertain. With 3 bases removed from V and 7 bases from J, the gap between germline ends came to 25 bases. CDR3 length: 16 amino acids. CDR1 and CDR2 from the germline V gene are DFQATT and SNEGSKA (reference sequence). CDR3 sequence reads: CSASDRTPRGYSEQYF. CDR3 DNA sequence: TGCAGTGCTAGTGACCGTACTCCTCGAGGATACAGTGAGCAGTACTTC.

This clonotype was observed a handful of times. The gene calls are TRBV10-3 and TRBJ1-2, with a tentative D call TRBD1 (5 bases). Looked up from germline, CDR1 is ENHRY and CDR2 is SYGVKD. V lost 8 bases and J 1 base, leaving 20 bases between the germline ends. The CDR3 consists of 16 residues. CDR3 DNA sequence: TGTGCCATCGCATCTGGGGCCGTATCACGTAACTATGGCTACACCTTC. Translation gives CAIASGAVSRNYGYTF.

Ten or more counts support this clonotype. The chain combines TRBV7-2 with TRBJ2-7; no definite D call. The germline CDR1 and CDR2 sequences are SGHTA and FQGNSA. The V end lost 2 bases, the J end lost 0 bases, and 11 bases lay between the germline ends. The CDR3 extends over 15 amino acids. CDR3 in amino acids: CASSLTRQSSYEQYF. CDR3 DNA sequence: TGTGCCAGCAGCTTAACGAGGCAGTCCTCCTACGAGCAGTACTTC.

This sequence joins TRBV9 and TRBJ2-1; 13 nucleotides align to TRBD2. The CDR3 loop spans 16 amino acids. CDR1 is SGDLS and CDR2 is YYNGEE in the germline V gene. V trimming: 4 bases; J trimming: 4 bases; junction bases outside the gene matches: 5. CDR3 bases: TGTGCCAGCAGCCCCAGACTAGCGGGGGGTTACAATGAGCAGTTCTTC. The encoded protein is CASSPRLAGGYNEQFF.

The DNA of the CDR3 is TGTGCCAGCAGCTTAAGGTCGACAGGGGAATCAGATACGCAGTATTTT. It is translated as CASSLRSTGESDTQYF. The gene calls are TRBV7-9 and TRBJ2-3; 8 positions match TRBD1. CDR1 and CDR2 from the germline V gene are SEHNR and FQNEAQ (reference sequence). The CDR3 is 16 residues long. V dropped 2 bases and J dropped 4; count of bases not matched to a gene: 8.

The gene calls are TRBV18 and TRBJ1-2, with D perhaps TRBD1 (6 bases). From germline, CDR1 is KGHSH and CDR2 LQKENI. The CDR3 spans 13 residues. The V end lost 3 bases, the J end lost 9 bases, and 14 bases lay between the germline ends. This CDR3 is CASSPTGTNRYTF. DNA of the CDR3: TGTGCCAGCTCACCGACCGGGACAAATCGCTACACCTTC.

With regard to this clonotype: The junction departs from the called germline gene at one end, perhaps through a read error. V and J are TRBV7-9 and TRBJ1-1, with 8 nucleotides matching TRBD1. Germline V gene sequence: CDR1 SEHNR, CDR2 FQNEAQ (reference sequence). The CDR3 totals 15 residues. CDR3 sequence reads: CASSPKTGENTKAFF. In nucleotides, the CDR3 is TGTGCCAGCAGCCCAAAGACAGGGGAGAACACTAAAGCTTTCTTT.

This clonotype has a single count. The CDR3 DNA reads as TGCAGCGCCTCCCCCGGGGACAGGCAAGAGACCCAGTACTTC. Protein: CSASPGDRQETQYF. V and J are TRBV29-1 and TRBJ2-7; 8 bases fit TRBD1. The J call may be faulty, since TRBJ2-5 better matches the DNA end. Germline V gives CDR1 SQVTM, CDR2 ANQGSEA. The CDR3 covers 14 residues.

Remarks on this clonotype: One end of the junction does not line up with germline, which may come from a read error. The chain carries TRBV20-1 and TRBJ2-1; 9 positions match TRBD2. Germline V gives CDR1 DFQATT, CDR2 SNEGSKA (reference sequence). This CDR3 region has 13 residues. CDR3 DNA: TGCAGTGCGCCTAGCGGGGCCTACAAGGAGCAGTTCTTC. Translated: CSAPSGAYKEQFF.

This clonotype was detected ten times or more. The chain has TRBV7-2 and TRBJ2-7; D gene ambiguous. Germline assignment: CDR1 SGHTA and CDR2 FQGNSA. Deletions cut 1 base from V and 3 bases from J, with 10 bases between. The CDR3 is 14 amino acids. The CDR3 nucleotides are TGTGCCAGCAGCTTAGTTAGAAATGTCTACGAGCAGTACTTC. Translating gives CASSLVRNVYEQYF.

In nucleotides, the CDR3 is TGTGCCAGCAGCTTAGTATCTTCGGCAGCTAAGGGAAACTATGGCTACACCTTC. The encoded protein is CASSLVSSAAKGNYGYTF. This rearrangement joins TRBV7-9 to TRBJ1-2; D is unresolved. The CDR3 extends over 18 amino acids. Germline CDR1 reads SEHNR; CDR2 reads FQNEAQ (reference sequence). Trimming pared 1 base from V and 2 bases from J, leaving 20 bases between.

This chain links TRBV7-9 with TRBJ2-1; 8 positions agree with TRBD1. Germline CDR1 reads SEHNR; CDR2 reads FQNEAQ (reference sequence). This CDR3 has 15 residues. V was pared by 2 bases and J by 3 bases, with 3 bases of the junction left unmatched. The CDR3 DNA is TGTGCCAGCAGCTTAAGACAGGGGATCTACAATGAGCAGTTCTTC. Translating it yields CASSLRQGIYNEQFF.

A word on this clonotype: One end of the junction varies from germline; a read error may be responsible. The V call is TRBV4-3, the J call TRBJ1-6; TRBD1 aligns across 11 bases. This CDR3 contains 18 residues. The germline gives CDR1 LGHNA, CDR2 YSLEER. The CDR3 loop reads CTSSHSWGQGGLNSPLHF. As DNA, the CDR3 is TGCACCAGCAGCCATAGCTGGGGACAGGGGGGACTTAATTCACCCCTCCACTTT.

This chain connects TRBV20-1 to TRBJ2-7, with D tentatively TRBD1 (5 bases). The germline CDR1 and CDR2 sequences are DFQATT and SNEGSKA (reference sequence). The V and J ends lost 0 bases and 2 bases respectively, with 14 bases between them. This CDR3 has 15 residues. CDR3 residues: CSAREATGIPYEQYF. CDR3 in DNA: TGCAGTGCTAGAGAGGCCACAGGTATTCCCTACGAGCAGTACTTC.